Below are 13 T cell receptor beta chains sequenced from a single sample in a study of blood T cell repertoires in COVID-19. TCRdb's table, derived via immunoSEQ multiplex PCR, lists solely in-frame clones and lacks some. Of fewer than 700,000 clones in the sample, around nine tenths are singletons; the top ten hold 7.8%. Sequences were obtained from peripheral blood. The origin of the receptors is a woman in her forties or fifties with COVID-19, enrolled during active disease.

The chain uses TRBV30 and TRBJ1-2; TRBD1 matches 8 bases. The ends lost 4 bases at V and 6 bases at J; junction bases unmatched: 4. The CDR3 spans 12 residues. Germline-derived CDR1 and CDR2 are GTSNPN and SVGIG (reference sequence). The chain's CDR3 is CAWKETGDGYTF. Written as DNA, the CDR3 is TGTGCCTGGAAGGAGACAGGGGATGGCTACACCTTC.

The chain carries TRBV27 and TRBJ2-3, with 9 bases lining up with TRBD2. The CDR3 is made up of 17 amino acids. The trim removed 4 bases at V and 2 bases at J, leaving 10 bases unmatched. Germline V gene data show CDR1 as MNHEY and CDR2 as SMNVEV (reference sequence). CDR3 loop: CASSSPNSGGSTDTQYF. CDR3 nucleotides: TGTGCCAGCAGTTCGCCTAATAGCGGGGGATCCACAGATACGCAGTATTTT.

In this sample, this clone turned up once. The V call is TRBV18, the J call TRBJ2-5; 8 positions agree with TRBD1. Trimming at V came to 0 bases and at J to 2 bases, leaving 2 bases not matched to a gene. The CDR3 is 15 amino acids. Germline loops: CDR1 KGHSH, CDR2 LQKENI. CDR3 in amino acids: CASSPPGTGQETQYF. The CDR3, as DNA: TGTGCCAGCTCACCACCGGGGACAGGTCAAGAGACCCAGTACTTC.

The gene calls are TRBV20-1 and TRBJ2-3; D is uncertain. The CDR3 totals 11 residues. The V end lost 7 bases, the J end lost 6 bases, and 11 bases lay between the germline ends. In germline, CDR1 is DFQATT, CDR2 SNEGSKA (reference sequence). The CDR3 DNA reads TGCAGTGTCCCCCACCGGGATACGCAGTATTTT. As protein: CSVPHRDTQYF.

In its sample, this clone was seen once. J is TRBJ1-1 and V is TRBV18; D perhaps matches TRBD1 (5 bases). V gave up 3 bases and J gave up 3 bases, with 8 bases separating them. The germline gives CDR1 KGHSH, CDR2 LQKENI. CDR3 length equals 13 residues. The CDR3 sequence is CASSPRGYTEAFF. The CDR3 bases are TGTGCCAGCTCACCGCGGGGCTACACTGAAGCTTTCTTT.

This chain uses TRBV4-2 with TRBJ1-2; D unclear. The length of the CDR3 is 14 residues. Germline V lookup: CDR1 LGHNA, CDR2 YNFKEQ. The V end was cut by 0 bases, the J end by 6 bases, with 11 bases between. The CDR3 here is CASSQEEGSNGYTF. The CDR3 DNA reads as TGTGCCAGCAGCCAAGAGGAGGGTTCTAATGGCTACACCTTC.

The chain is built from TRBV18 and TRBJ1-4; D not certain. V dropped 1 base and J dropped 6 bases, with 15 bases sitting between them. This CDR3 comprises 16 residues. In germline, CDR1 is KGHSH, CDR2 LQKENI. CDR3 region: CASSPRLREWDEKLFF. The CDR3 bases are TGTGCCAGCTCACCACGTTTAAGGGAGTGGGATGAAAAACTGTTTTTT.

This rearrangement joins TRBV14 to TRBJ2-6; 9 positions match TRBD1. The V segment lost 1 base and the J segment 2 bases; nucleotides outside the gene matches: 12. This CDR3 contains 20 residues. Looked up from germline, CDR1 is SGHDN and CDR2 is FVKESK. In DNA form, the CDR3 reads TGTGCCAGCAGCCAAGTCGGTCCGGGACAGGGTCGAGCTGGGGCCAACGTCCTGACTTTC. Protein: CASSQVGPGQGRAGANVLTF.

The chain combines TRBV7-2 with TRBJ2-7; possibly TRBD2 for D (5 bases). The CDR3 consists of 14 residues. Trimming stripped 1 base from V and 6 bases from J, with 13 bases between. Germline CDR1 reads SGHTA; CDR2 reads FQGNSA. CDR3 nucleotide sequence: TGTGCCAGCAGCTTAGAACTAGGTATCAGCGAGCAGTACTTC. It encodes CASSLELGISEQYF. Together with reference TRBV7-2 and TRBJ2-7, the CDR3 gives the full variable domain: GAGVSQSPSNKVTEKGKDVELRCDPISGHTALYWYRQSLGQGLEFLIYFQGNSAPDKSGLPSDRFSAERTGGSVSTLTIQRTQQEDSAVYLCASSLELGISEQYFGPGTRLTVT.

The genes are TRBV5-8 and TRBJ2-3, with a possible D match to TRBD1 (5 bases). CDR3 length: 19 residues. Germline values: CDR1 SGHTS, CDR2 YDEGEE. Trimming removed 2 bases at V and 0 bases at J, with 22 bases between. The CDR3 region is CASSFVIGKGVGSTDTQYF. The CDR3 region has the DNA TGTGCCAGCAGCTTCGTGATAGGGAAAGGGGTCGGAAGCACAGATACGCAGTATTTT.

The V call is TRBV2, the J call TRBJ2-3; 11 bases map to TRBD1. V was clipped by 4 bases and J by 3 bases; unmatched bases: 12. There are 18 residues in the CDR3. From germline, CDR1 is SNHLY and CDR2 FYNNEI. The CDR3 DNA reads TGTGCCAGCAGTGCTACAGGACAGGGGGCAATAAGGACAGATACGCAGTATTTT. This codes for CASSATGQGAIRTDTQYF.

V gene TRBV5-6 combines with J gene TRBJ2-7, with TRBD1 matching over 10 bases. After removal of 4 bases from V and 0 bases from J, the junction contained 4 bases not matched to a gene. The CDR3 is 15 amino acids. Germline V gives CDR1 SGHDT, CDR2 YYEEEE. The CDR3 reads CASSPDRGSSYEQYF. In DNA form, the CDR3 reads TGTGCCAGCAGCCCGGACAGGGGGTCCTCCTACGAGCAGTACTTC.

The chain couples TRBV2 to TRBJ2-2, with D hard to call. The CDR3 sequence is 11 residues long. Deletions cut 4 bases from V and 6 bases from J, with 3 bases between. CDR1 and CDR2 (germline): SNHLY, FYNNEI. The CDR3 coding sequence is TGTGCCAGCAGTGTCGCCGGGGAGCTGTTTTTT. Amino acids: CASSVAGELFF.